The 20 T cell receptor beta chains below come from one sample, sequenced in a study of blood T cell repertoires in COVID-19. Produced via immunoSEQ multiplex PCR; TCRdb's table is partial and in-frame only. The top ten clones hold about a tenth of a sample with about 400,000 clones, around nine tenths of them seen once. Material for sequencing was PBMCs or T cells enriched from blood (not recorded which). These receptors were taken from a woman in her forties or fifties who had recovered from COVID-19.

This rearrangement joins TRBV28 to TRBJ2-3; TRBD2 is a possible D gene (5 bases). The CDR3 extends over 12 amino acids. Germline CDR1 and CDR2: MDHEN and SYDVKM. The germline V and J ends were trimmed by 4 bases and 10 bases, with 12 bases remaining between them. CDR3: CASSWRAAAQYF. CDR3 DNA: TGTGCCAGCAGTTGGCGGGCAGCGGCGCAGTATTTT.

About this clone: The junction does not match germline at one end; this may be a read error. The chain has TRBV19 and TRBJ2-4; D is undetermined. Germline CDR1 LNHDA, CDR2 SQIVND (reference sequence). The CDR3 consists of 12 residues. The chain's CDR3 is CASSIAKNIQYF. The CDR3 nucleotides are TGTGCCAGTAGCATAGCCAAAAACATTCAGTACTTC.

V gene TRBV19 combines with J gene TRBJ2-1; a weak D match, TRBD1 (5 bases). Germline CDR1 LNHDA, CDR2 SQIVND (reference sequence). V was trimmed by 0 bases and J by 2 bases, leaving 8 bases between them. The CDR3 consists of 15 residues. The CDR3 region is CASSIDQGTYNEQFF. The DNA for the CDR3 is TGTGCCAGTAGTATAGATCAGGGTACCTACAATGAGCAGTTCTTC.

The V gene is TRBV5-1, the J gene TRBJ1-2, with D unclear. The CDR3 contains 17 residues. The germline V and J ends were trimmed by 0 bases and 2 bases, with 17 bases remaining between them. Per the germline V gene, CDR1 is SGHRS and CDR2 is YFSETQ. This CDR3 reads CASSLAPLPGSNYGYTF. The CDR3 bases are TGCGCCAGCAGCTTGGCCCCACTTCCCGGGTCAAACTATGGCTACACCTTC. The whole variable domain, filled in from reference TRBV5-1 and TRBJ1-2, reads KAGVTQTPRYLIKTRGQQVTLSCSPISGHRSVSWYQQTPGQGLQFLFEYFSETQRNKGNFPGRFSGRQFSNSRSEMNVSTLELGDSALYLCASSLAPLPGSNYGYTFGSGTRLTVV.

This rearrangement joins TRBV4-1 to TRBJ1-2; D gene unclear. Germline V gives CDR1 MGHRA, CDR2 YSYEKL. V shed 1 base and J shed 2 bases, with 8 bases lying between them. The CDR3 runs 14 residues. The CDR3, as DNA: TGCGCCAGCAGCCAAGTTGCAGGAAACTATGGCTACACCTTC. The encoded protein is CASSQVAGNYGYTF.

The gene calls are TRBV7-9 and TRBJ2-3; 9 bases line up with TRBD2. Germline V CDR1 and CDR2: SEHNR, FQNEAQ (reference sequence). The V and J ends lost 2 bases and 4 bases, in that order; junction bases with no gene match: 4. This CDR3 is 15 amino acids long. The CDR3 sequence: CASSLLAGFADTQYF. The DNA for the CDR3 is TGTGCCAGCAGCTTACTAGCGGGGTTTGCAGATACGCAGTATTTT.

The rearrangement links TRBV5-4 to TRBJ1-1; perhaps TRBD1 as D (5 bases). The CDR3 loop spans 14 amino acids. V shed 4 bases and J shed 3 bases, with 13 bases lying between them. The germline CDR1 and CDR2 sequences are SGHNT and YYREEE (reference sequence). The CDR3 DNA reads TGTGCCAGCAGCCCCGGGTCACAGGACACTGAAGCTTTCTTT. Protein product: CASSPGSQDTEAFF.

Comment on this clone: Other DNA sequences in this specimen translate into the identical CDR3. The V call is TRBV3-1 (or the pseudogene TRBV3-2), the J call TRBJ2-7; 11 bases map to TRBD1. Germline V lookup: CDR1 LGHDT, CDR2 YNNKEL (reference sequence). The CDR3 runs 14 residues. V trimming: 4 bases; J trimming: 2 bases; junction bases outside the gene matches: 1. CDR3 residues: CASSLGQGAYEQYF. The CDR3 region has the DNA TGTGCCAGCAGCCTGGGACAGGGGGCCTACGAGCAGTACTTC.

This clone appeared a few times. The chain uses TRBV7-2 and TRBJ1-4; D remains unclear. Germline-derived CDR1 and CDR2 are SGHTA and FQGNSA. The CDR3 consists of 14 residues. V was clipped by 5 bases and J by 11 bases, with 18 bases between them. CDR3 loop: CASSQRWSGSKLFF. CDR3 DNA sequence: TGTGCCAGCAGCCAAAGGTGGTCCGGGTCGAAACTGTTTTTT.

This chain uses TRBV24-1 with TRBJ2-5; possibly TRBD1 for D (6 bases). This CDR3 comprises 14 residues. V was clipped by 4 bases and J by 4 bases, with 12 bases between them. Looked up from germline, CDR1 is KGHDR and CDR2 is SFDVKD. CDR3 DNA sequence: TGTGCCACCAGTGAAACAGGGACGGTAGAGACCCAGTACTTC. This gives the protein CATSETGTVETQYF.

J is TRBJ2-7 and V is TRBV30; the D gene is possibly TRBD2 (5 bases). The CDR3 spans 16 residues. The germline CDR1 and CDR2 sequences are GTSNPN and SVGIG (reference sequence). Trimming removed 4 bases at V and 6 bases at J, with 25 bases between. The CDR3 region is CAWTPGWTSSPSEQYF. In DNA form, the CDR3 reads TGTGCCTGGACACCAGGATGGACTTCCTCCCCATCCGAGCAGTACTTC.

CDR3 sequence: CASSIVPSPSDTQYF. The CDR3 DNA reads as TGTGCCAGTAGTATAGTCCCTAGCCCGTCAGATACGCAGTATTTT. V is TRBV19 and J is TRBJ2-3; D is perhaps TRBD2 (5 bases). This CDR3 is built from 15 residues. Trimming shortened V by 1 base and J by 4 bases, and 12 bases separated the two germline ends. Germline V gene sequence: CDR1 LNHDA, CDR2 SQIVND (reference sequence).

This rearrangement joins TRBV12-3 or TRBV12-4 to TRBJ2-1, with TRBD1 as a possible D gene (5 bases). There are 12 residues in the CDR3. Trimming took 7 bases from V and 8 from J, leaving 12 bases between them. The CDR3 DNA follows: TGTGCCAGCACCACTGGGGCCGATGAGCAGTTCTTC. It translates to CASTTGADEQFF.

The chain employs TRBV10-3 and TRBJ1-2; the D is unclear. The CDR3 totals 14 residues. V lost 6 bases, J lost 2 bases, and 13 bases lay in between. Germline V gene sequence: CDR1 ENHRY, CDR2 SYGVKD. In nucleotides, the CDR3 is TGTGCCATCAGGGCGCAAGACGGGAACTATGGCTACACCTTC. Protein sequence: CAIRAQDGNYGYTF.

The chain combines TRBV12-3 or TRBV12-4 with TRBJ1-2; maybe TRBD1 (6 bases). Trimming removed 6 bases at V and 5 bases at J, with 13 bases between. This CDR3 is built from 13 residues. The CDR3 loop reads CASSQGQGYGYTF. CDR3 DNA: TGTGCCAGCAGCCAAGGCCAGGGGTATGGCTACACCTTC.

The J gene is TRBJ1-1, the V gene TRBV4-1, with D hard to call. The CDR3 extends over 14 amino acids. Germline V gene data show CDR1 as MGHRA and CDR2 as YSYEKL. With 2 bases removed from V and 0 bases from J, the gap between germline ends came to 7 bases. CDR3 amino acids: CASSQITLNTEAFF. CDR3 DNA: TGCGCCAGCAGCCAAATTACACTGAACACTGAAGCTTTCTTT.

V usage is TRBV30 and J usage is TRBJ1-1; D remains ambiguous. Germline V gives CDR1 GTSNPN, CDR2 SVGIG (reference sequence). The V and J ends lost 4 bases and 2 bases respectively, with 11 bases between them. CDR3 length: 13 residues. The CDR3 spells CAWIAHPNTEAFF. The CDR3 nucleotides read TGTGCCTGGATTGCACACCCCAACACTGAAGCTTTCTTT.

V usage is TRBV19 and J usage is TRBJ1-2; TRBD1 is a possible D gene (6 bases). The germline V gene encodes CDR1 LNHDA and CDR2 SQIVND (reference sequence). V lost 5 bases and J 4 bases, leaving 20 bases between the germline ends. This CDR3 is 16 amino acids long. The CDR3 loop reads CASSSSLGGAIYGYTF. The CDR3 nucleotides read TGTGCCAGTAGTTCCAGCTTGGGGGGGGCAATCTATGGCTACACCTTC.

The chain is built from TRBV4-2 and TRBJ2-7, with 8 bases aligning to TRBD2. Looked up from germline, CDR1 is LGHNA and CDR2 is YNFKEQ. The V gene end was trimmed by 0 bases and the J gene end by 3 bases; junction bases not matched to a gene: 10. This CDR3 spans 17 amino acids. CDR3 bases: TGTGCCAGCAGCCAAGAAGGAGCGGGGGCACCGTTCTACGAGCAGTACTTC. Translated: CASSQEGAGAPFYEQYF.

The V call is TRBV13, the J call TRBJ2-7; D possibly corresponds to TRBD1 (6 bases). Germline-derived CDR1 and CDR2 are PRHDT and FYEKMQ (reference sequence). The CDR3 sequence is 14 residues long. Trimming stripped 3 bases from V and 7 bases from J, with 16 bases between. The CDR3 bases are TGTGCCAGCAGCTTCCCAGGGGACCCTAAAGAGCAGTACTTC. It translates to CASSFPGDPKEQYF.